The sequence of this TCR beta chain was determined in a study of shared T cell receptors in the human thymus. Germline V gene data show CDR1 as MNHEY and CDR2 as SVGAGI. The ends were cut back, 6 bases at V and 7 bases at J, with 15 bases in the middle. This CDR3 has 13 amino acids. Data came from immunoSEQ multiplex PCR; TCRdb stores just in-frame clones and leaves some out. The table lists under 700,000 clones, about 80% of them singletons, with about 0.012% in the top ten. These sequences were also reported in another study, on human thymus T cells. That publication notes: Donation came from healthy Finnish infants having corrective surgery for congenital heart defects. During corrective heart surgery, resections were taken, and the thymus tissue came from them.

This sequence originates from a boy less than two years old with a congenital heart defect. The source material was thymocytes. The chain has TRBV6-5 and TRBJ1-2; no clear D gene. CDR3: CASSFPGGGGYTF. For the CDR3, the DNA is TGTGCCAGCAGCTTTCCGGGAGGCGGTGGCTACACCTTC.